This T cell receptor beta chain was observed in a study of cytomegalovirus exposure and HLA in healthy donors. On this clone: Its specificity is unknown.

PCR primers comprised 60 Vbeta and 13 Jbeta primers. The table came from immunoSEQ multiplex PCR; TCRdb's copy has only in-frame clones and leaves some out. Here the sample spans about 100,000 clones, roughly three fifths being singletons. Trimming removed 0 bases from V and 6 bases from J, with 6 bases in between. Germline V gene lookup returns CDR1 SGHDN and CDR2 FVKESK. The CDR3 is 13 amino acids. Study-wide results and limits: In most subjects, TCR beta sequences reportedly gave accurate predictions of HLA-A and HLA-B alleles. In an earlier analysis, in approximately 570 donors, most V segments appeared productive either ~87% or ~30% of the time. The records held CMV serostatus as the only immune exposure information.

The chain links TRBV14 to TRBJ1-5; D is uncertain. The TCR sequence derives from a man aged 30-40 years in good health and CMV-seropositive. Sequenced sample: PBMCs. The CDR3 region has the DNA TGTGCCAGCAGCCAAGATTCCGGTCAGCCCCAGCATTTT. It translates to CASSQDSGQPQHF.